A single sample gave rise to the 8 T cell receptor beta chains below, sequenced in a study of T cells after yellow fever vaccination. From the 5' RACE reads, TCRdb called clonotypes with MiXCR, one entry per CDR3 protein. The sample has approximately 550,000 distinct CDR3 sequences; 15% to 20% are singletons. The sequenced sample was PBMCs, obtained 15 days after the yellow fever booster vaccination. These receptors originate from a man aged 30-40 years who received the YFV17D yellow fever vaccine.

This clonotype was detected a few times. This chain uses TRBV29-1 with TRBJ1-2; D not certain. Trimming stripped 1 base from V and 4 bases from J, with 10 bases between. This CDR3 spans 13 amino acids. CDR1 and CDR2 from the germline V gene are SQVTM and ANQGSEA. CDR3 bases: TGCAGCGTTGAAGTCCACGGAGTCTATGGCTACACCTTC. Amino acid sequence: CSVEVHGVYGYTF.

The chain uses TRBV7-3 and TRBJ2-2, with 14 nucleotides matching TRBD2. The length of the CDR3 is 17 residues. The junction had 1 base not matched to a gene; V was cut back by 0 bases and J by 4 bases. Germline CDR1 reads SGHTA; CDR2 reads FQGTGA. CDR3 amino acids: CASSLTGTSGSTGELFF. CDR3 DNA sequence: TGTGCCAGCAGCTTAACCGGGACTAGCGGGAGCACCGGGGAGCTGTTTTTT. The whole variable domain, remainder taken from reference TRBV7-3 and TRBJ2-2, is GAGVSQTPSNKVTEKGKYVELRCDPISGHTALYWYRQSLGQGPEFLIYFQGTGAADDSGLPNDRFFAVRPEGSVSTLKIQRTERGDSAVYLCASSLTGTSGSTGELFFGEGSRLTVL.

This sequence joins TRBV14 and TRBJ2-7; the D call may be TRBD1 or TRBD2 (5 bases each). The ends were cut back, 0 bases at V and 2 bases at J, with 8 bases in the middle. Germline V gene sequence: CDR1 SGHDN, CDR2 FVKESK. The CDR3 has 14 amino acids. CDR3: CASSQDMGAYEQYF. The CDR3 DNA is TGTGCCAGCAGCCAAGATATGGGGGCCTACGAGCAGTACTTC. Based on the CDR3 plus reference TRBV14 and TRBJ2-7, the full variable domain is EAGVTQFPSHSVIEKGQTVTLRCDPISGHDNLYWYRRVMGKEIKFLLHFVKESKQDESGMPNNRFLAERTGGTYSTLKVQPAELEDSGVYFCASSQDMGAYEQYFGPGTRLTVT.

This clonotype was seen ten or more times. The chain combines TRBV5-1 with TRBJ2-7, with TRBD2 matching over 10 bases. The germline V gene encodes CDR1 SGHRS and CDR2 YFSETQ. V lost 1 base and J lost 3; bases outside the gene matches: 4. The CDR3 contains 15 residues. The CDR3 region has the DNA TGCGCCAGCAGCTTGAGTCTAGCGGGAGTCTACGAGCAGTACTTC. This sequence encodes CASSLSLAGVYEQYF.

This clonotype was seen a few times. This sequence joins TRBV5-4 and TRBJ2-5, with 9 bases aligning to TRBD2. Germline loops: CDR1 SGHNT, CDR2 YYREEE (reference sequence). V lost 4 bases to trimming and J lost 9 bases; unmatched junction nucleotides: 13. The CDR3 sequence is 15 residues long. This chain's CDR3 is CASSRQGPSGNSQYF. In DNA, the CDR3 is TGTGCCAGCAGCCGGCAGGGGCCTAGCGGGAATTCCCAGTACTTC.

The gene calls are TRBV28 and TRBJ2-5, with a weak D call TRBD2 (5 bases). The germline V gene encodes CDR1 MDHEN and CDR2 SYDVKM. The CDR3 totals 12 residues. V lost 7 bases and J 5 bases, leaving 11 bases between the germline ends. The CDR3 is CASTSRGETQYF. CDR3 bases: TGTGCCAGCACCTCAAGAGGGGAGACCCAGTACTTC.

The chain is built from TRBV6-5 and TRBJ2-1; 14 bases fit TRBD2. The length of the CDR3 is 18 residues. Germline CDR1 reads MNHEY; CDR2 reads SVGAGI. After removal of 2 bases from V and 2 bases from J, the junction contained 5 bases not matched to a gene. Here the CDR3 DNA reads TGTGCCAGCAGTTACGCGACTAGCGGGAGGGCCGCCTACAATGAGCAGTTCTTC. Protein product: CASSYATSGRAAYNEQFF.

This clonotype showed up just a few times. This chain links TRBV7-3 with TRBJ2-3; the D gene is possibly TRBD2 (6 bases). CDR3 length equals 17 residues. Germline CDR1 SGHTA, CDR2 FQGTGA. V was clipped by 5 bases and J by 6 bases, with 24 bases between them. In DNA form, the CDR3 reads TGTGCCAGCAGCCTACGGGCTCGCGGGATAGGATTCGATACGCAGTATTTT. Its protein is CASSLRARGIGFDTQYF.